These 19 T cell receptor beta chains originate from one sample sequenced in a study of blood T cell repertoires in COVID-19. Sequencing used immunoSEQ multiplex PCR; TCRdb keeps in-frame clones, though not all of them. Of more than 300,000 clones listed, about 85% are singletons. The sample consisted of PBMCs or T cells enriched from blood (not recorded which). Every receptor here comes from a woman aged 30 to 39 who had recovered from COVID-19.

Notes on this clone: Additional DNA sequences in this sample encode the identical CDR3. The CDR3 DNA reads TGTGCCAGCAGTTTGCAGGGGAGCAATCAGCCCCAGCATTTT. Translated: CASSLQGSNQPQHF. This sequence joins TRBV27 and TRBJ1-5, with a possible D match to TRBD1 (6 bases). Germline V gene data show CDR1 as MNHEY and CDR2 as SMNVEV (reference sequence). The V end was cut by 3 bases, the J end by 1 base, with 7 bases between. The CDR3 totals 14 residues.

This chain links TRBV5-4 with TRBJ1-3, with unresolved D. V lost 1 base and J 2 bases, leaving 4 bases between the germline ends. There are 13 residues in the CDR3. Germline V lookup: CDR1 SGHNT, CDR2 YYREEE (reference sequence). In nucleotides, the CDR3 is TGTGCCAGCAGCTTGACTCCTGGAAACACCATATATTTT. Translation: CASSLTPGNTIYF.

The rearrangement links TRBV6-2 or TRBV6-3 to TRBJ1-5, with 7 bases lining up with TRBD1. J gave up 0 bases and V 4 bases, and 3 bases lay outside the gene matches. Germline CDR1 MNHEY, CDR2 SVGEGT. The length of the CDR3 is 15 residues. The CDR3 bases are TGTGCCAGCAGTTTGAGGGACAGTAGCAATCAGCCCCAGCATTTT. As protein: CASSLRDSSNQPQHF.

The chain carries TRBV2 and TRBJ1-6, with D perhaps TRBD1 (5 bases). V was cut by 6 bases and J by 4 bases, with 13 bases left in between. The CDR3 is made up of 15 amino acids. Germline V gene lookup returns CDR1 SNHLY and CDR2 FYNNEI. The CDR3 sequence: CASRTAGLYNSPLHF. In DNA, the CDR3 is TGTGCCAGCAGGACCGCGGGGCTATATAATTCACCCCTCCACTTT.

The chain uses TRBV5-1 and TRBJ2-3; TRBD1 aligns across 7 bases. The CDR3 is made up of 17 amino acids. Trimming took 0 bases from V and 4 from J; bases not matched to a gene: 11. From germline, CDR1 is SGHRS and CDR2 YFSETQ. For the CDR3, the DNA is TGCGCCAGCAGCTTGGTTCCAGGGGGAGACGGCGCAGATACGCAGTATTTT. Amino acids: CASSLVPGGDGADTQYF.

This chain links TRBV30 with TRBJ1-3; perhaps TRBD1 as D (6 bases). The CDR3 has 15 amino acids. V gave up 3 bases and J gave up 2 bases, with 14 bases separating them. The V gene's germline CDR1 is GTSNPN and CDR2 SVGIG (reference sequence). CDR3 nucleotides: TGTGCCTGGAGCCTAGGGGGTGCTGCTGGAAACACCATATATTTT. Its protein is CAWSLGGAAGNTIYF.

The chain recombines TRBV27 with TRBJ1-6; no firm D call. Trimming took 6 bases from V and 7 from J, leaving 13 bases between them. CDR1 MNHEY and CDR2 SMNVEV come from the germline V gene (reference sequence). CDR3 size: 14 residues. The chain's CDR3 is CASSPDIPNSPLHF. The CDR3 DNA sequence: TGTGCCAGCAGCCCCGACATTCCAAATTCACCCCTCCACTTT.

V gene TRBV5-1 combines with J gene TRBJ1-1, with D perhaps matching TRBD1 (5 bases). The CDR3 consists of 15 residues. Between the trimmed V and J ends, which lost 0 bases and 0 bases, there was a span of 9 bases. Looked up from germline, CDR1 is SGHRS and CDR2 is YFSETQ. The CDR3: CASSLASTVNTEAFF. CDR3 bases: TGCGCCAGCAGCTTGGCCTCGACAGTGAACACTGAAGCTTTCTTT.

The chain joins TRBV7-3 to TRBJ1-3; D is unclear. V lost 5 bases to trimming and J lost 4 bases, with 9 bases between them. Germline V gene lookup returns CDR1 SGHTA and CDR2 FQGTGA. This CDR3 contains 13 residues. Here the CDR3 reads CASSMEAGNTIYF. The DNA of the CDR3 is TGTGCCAGCAGCATGGAGGCGGGAAACACCATATATTTT.

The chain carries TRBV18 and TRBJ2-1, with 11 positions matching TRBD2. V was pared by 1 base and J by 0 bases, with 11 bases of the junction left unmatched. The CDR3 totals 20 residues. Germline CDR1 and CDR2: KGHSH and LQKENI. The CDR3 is CASSPLVLAGASSSYNEQFF. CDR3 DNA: TGTGCCAGCTCACCACTCGTACTAGCGGGGGCCTCGAGCTCCTACAATGAGCAGTTCTTC.

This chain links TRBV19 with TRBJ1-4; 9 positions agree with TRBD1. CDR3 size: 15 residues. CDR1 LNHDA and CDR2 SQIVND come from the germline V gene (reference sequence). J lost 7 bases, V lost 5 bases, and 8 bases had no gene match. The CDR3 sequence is CASSEGQGQTEKLFF. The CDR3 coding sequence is TGTGCCAGTAGTGAAGGACAGGGGCAAACTGAAAAACTGTTTTTT.

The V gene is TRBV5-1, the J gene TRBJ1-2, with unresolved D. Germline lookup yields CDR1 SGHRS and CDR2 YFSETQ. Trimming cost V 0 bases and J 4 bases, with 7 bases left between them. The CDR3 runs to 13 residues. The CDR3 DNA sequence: TGCGCCAGCAGCTTGGCCGAGGGCTATGGCTACACCTTC. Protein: CASSLAEGYGYTF.

The CDR3 region is CSAQLAGHNSPLHF. The CDR3, as DNA: TGCAGCGCCCAATTGGCGGGGCATAATTCACCCCTCCACTTT. The chain couples TRBV29-1 to TRBJ1-6; TRBD1 is a possible D gene (5 bases). Trimming removed 7 bases from V and 5 bases from J, with 15 bases in between. This CDR3 is built from 14 residues. Germline V gene lookup returns CDR1 SQVTM and CDR2 ANQGSEA.

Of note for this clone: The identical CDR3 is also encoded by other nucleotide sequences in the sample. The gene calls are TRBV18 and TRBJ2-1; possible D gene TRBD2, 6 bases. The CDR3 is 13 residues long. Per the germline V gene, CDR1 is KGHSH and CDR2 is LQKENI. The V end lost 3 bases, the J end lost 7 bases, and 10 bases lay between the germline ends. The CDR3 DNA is TGTGCCAGCTCACCGGTGGGGGGAAATGAGCAGTTCTTC. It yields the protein CASSPVGGNEQFF.

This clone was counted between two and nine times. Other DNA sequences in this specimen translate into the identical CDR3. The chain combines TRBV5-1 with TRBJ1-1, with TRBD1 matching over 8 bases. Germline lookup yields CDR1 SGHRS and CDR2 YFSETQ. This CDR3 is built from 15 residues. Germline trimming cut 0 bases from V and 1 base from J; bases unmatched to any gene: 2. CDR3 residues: CASSLAGTGNTEAFF. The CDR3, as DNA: TGCGCCAGCAGCTTGGCAGGGACAGGGAACACTGAAGCTTTCTTT.

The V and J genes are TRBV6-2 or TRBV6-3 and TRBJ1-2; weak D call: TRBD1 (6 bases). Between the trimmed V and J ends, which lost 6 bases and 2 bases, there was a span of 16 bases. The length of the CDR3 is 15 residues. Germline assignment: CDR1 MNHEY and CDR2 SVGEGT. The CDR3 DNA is TGTGCCAGCAGCCCTAGGACAGCCCACAACTATGGCTACACCTTC. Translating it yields CASSPRTAHNYGYTF.

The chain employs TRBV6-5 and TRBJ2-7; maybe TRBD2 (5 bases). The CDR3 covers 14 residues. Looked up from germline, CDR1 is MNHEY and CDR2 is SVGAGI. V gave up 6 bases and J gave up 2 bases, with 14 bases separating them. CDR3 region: CASSQGGSPYEQYF. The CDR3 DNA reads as TGTGCCAGCAGCCAAGGAGGCAGCCCCTACGAGCAGTACTTC.

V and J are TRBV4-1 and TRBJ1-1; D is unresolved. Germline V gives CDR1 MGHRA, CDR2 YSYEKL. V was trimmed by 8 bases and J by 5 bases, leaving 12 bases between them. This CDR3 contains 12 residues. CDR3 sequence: CASESNTTEAFF. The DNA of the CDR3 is TGCGCCAGCGAATCGAACACAACTGAAGCTTTCTTT.

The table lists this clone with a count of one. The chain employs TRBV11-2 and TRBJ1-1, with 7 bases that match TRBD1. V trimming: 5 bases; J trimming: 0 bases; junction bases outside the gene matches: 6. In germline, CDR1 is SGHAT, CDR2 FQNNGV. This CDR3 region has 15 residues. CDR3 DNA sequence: TGTGCCAGCAGCGAAGGACAGGTTCTGAACACTGAAGCTTTCTTT. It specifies CASSEGQVLNTEAFF.